Below are 14 T cell receptor beta chains sequenced from a single sample in a study of blood T cell repertoires in COVID-19. Some clones are missing from TCRdb's copy, which holds only in-frame ones; the method was immunoSEQ multiplex PCR. Here the sample spans under 75,000 clones, around 79% being singletons. The sequenced material came from peripheral blood. The source is a woman aged 45-60 years with active or convalescent COVID-19.

The CDR3 nucleotides are TGTGCCAGCAGCTTAGACTTCTATGCCTCGGATACGCAGTATTTT. It codes for CASSLDFYASDTQYF. V usage is TRBV11-2 and J usage is TRBJ2-3, with unresolved D. The CDR3 sequence is 15 residues long. The germline CDR1 and CDR2 sequences are SGHAT and FQNNGV. V was pared by 0 bases and J by 6 bases, with 13 bases between.

This chain uses TRBV3-1 (or the pseudogene TRBV3-2) with TRBJ2-3; possibly TRBD1 for D (6 bases). V shed 4 bases and J shed 3 bases, with 17 bases lying between them. The CDR3 totals 16 residues. Germline V gene data show CDR1 as LGHDT and CDR2 as YNNKEL (reference sequence). CDR3 sequence reads: CASSPSQGFGTDTQYF. CDR3 nucleotides: TGTGCCAGCAGCCCCTCACAGGGTTTTGGGACAGATACGCAGTATTTT.

This clone was picked up one time. The chain recombines TRBV7-9 with TRBJ1-4; 9 nucleotides match TRBD1. CDR1 is SEHNR and CDR2 is FQNEAQ in the germline V gene (reference sequence). The V gene end was trimmed by 2 bases and the J gene end by 5 bases; junction bases not matched to a gene: 3. CDR3 length equals 15 residues. The CDR3 sequence is CASSLRDRANEKLFF. In DNA, the CDR3 is TGTGCCAGCAGCTTAAGGGACAGGGCGAATGAAAAACTGTTTTTT.

This sequence joins TRBV7-2 and TRBJ1-1; 8 positions agree with TRBD1. The CDR3 has 15 residues. Germline CDR1 is SGHTA and CDR2 is FQGNSA. J lost 1 base, V lost 4 bases, and 5 bases had no gene match. The CDR3 spells CASSSQTGGNTEAFF. The CDR3 bases are TGTGCCAGCAGCTCCCAAACAGGGGGGAACACTGAAGCTTTCTTT.

The chain combines TRBV5-4 with TRBJ2-5; 9 bases agree with TRBD2. The CDR3 extends over 14 amino acids. Per germline, CDR1 SGHNT and CDR2 YYREEE (reference sequence). Germline trimming cut 2 bases from V and 5 bases from J; bases unmatched to any gene: 4. The CDR3: CASSFETSGETQYF. The CDR3 DNA reads as TGTGCCAGCAGCTTTGAAACTAGCGGGGAGACCCAGTACTTC.

The V gene is TRBV30, the J gene TRBJ1-5; D is unresolved. The CDR3 contains 13 residues. Trimming shortened V by 0 bases and J by 2 bases, and 5 bases separated the two germline ends. Per the germline V gene, CDR1 is GTSNPN and CDR2 is SVGIG (reference sequence). CDR3 DNA: TGTGCCTGGAGTGTACTGGGCAATCAGCCCCAGCATTTT. The encoded protein is CAWSVLGNQPQHF.

The chain has TRBV24-1 and TRBJ2-2, with D perhaps TRBD2 (6 bases). The CDR3 consists of 16 residues. Per germline, CDR1 KGHDR and CDR2 SFDVKD. V dropped 1 base and J dropped 5 bases, with 13 bases sitting between them. CDR3 sequence reads: CATSDFTGDSTGELFF. The CDR3 DNA is TGTGCCACCAGTGATTTCACGGGAGATAGTACCGGGGAGCTGTTTTTT.

The gene calls are TRBV4-1 and TRBJ1-5, with 8 positions matching TRBD1. The ends lost 0 bases at V and 4 bases at J; junction bases unmatched: 2. The length of the CDR3 is 15 residues. Germline assignment: CDR1 MGHRA and CDR2 YSYEKL. The CDR3 sequence is CASSQEGQANQPQHF. The CDR3 nucleotides read TGCGCCAGCAGCCAAGAGGGACAGGCTAATCAGCCCCAGCATTTT.

The chain uses TRBV24-1 and TRBJ2-1; D possibly corresponds to TRBD1 (6 bases). The length of the CDR3 is 17 residues. The V end lost 0 bases, the J end lost 4 bases, and 15 bases lay between the germline ends. CDR1 is KGHDR, CDR2 SFDVKD, per germline. DNA of the CDR3: TGTGCCACCAGTGATTTGCGACGCCCGGGACATTACAATGAGCAGTTCTTC. Protein sequence: CATSDLRRPGHYNEQFF.

This chain uses TRBV2 with TRBJ2-2; D is undetermined. The CDR3 has 15 residues. V was trimmed by 3 bases and J by 4 bases, leaving 12 bases between them. Germline CDR1 and CDR2: SNHLY and FYNNEI. This CDR3 reads CASSEWAVTTGELFF. The DNA for the CDR3 is TGTGCCAGCAGTGAGTGGGCTGTTACCACCGGGGAGCTGTTTTTT. The whole variable domain, filled in from reference TRBV2 and TRBJ2-2, reads EPEVTQTPSHQVTQMGQEVILRCVPISNHLYFYWYRQILGQKVEFLVSFYNNEISEKSEIFDDQFSVERPDGSNFTLKIRSTKLEDSAMYFCASSEWAVTTGELFFGEGSRLTVL.

V gene TRBV6-5 combines with J gene TRBJ2-7; 9 nucleotides match TRBD1. From germline, CDR1 is MNHEY and CDR2 SVGAGI. V trimming: 2 bases; J trimming: 3 bases; junction bases outside the gene matches: 8. CDR3 length equals 16 residues. DNA of the CDR3: TGTGCCAGCAGTTACACGGCTGGGACAGGGAGCTACGAGCAGTACTTC. It codes for CASSYTAGTGSYEQYF.

This clone appeared a single time. V is TRBV19 and J is TRBJ2-3, with 7 bases matching TRBD1. This CDR3 has 13 amino acids. Germline CDR1 LNHDA, CDR2 SQIVND (reference sequence). The junction had 5 bases not matched to a gene; V was cut back by 4 bases and J by 7 bases. CDR3 protein: CASSRGTENTQYF. The CDR3, as DNA: TGTGCCAGTAGTAGGGGGACAGAGAATACGCAGTATTTT.

The CDR3 is CASSLGLRDRDYNEQFF. For the CDR3, the DNA is TGTGCCAGCAGCTTGGGACTCCGGGACAGGGACTACAATGAGCAGTTCTTC. This rearrangement joins TRBV11-2 to TRBJ2-1; 9 bases line up with TRBD1. Germline V CDR1 and CDR2: SGHAT, FQNNGV. V lost 3 bases, J lost 3 bases, and 9 bases stayed unmatched. The CDR3 length is 17 residues.

In DNA, the CDR3 is TGTGCCAGCAGCCAAGAAAGGACAGGGGGCACTGGCTACACCTTC. Its protein is CASSQERTGGTGYTF. The chain is built from TRBV14 and TRBJ1-2, with TRBD1 matching 11 bases. Trimming took 0 bases from V and 7 from J; bases not matched to a gene: 4. The CDR3 has 15 amino acids. Germline CDR1 is SGHDN and CDR2 is FVKESK.